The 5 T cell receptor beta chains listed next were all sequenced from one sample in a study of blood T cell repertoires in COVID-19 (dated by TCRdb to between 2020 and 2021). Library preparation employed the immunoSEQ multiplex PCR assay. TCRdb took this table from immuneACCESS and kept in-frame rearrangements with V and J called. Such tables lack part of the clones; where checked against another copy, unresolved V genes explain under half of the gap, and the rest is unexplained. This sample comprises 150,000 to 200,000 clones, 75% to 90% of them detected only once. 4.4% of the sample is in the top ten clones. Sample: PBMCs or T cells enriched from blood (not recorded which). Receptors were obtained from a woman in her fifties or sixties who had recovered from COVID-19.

In DNA, the CDR3 is TGCGCCAGCAGCTTACGAGGAGGGCCCAATGAGCAGTTCTTC. This encodes CASSLRGGPNEQFF. The chain links TRBV5-1 to TRBJ2-1; TRBD2 might be the D (6 bases). The germline gives CDR1 SGHRS, CDR2 YFSETQ. V lost 2 bases and J 6 bases, leaving 12 bases between the germline ends. The CDR3 loop spans 14 amino acids. Complete variable domain (other parts from reference TRBV5-1 and TRBJ2-1): KAGVTQTPRYLIKTRGQQVTLSCSPISGHRSVSWYQQTPGQGLQFLFEYFSETQRNKGNFPGRFSGRQFSNSRSEMNVSTLELGDSALYLCASSLRGGPNEQFFGPGTRLTVL.

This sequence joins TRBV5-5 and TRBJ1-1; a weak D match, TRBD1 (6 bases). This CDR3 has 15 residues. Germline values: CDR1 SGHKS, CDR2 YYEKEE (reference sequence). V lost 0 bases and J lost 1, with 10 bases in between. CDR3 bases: TGTGCCAGCAGCTTGGCGGGACACAAGAACACTGAAGCTTTCTTT. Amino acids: CASSLAGHKNTEAFF.

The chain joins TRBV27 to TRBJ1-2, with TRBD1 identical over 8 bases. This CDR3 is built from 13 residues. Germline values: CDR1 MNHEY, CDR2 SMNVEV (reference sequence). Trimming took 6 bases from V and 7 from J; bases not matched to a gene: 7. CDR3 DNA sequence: TGTGCCAGCAGCCCGGGACAGGAACGTGGCTACACCTTC. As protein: CASSPGQERGYTF.

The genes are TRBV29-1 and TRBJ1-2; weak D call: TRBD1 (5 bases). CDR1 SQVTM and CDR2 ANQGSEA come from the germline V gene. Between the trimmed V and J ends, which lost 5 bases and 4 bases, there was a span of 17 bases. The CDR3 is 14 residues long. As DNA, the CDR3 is TGCAGCGTTCGACGCACGGGACTCTCCTATGGCTACACCTTC. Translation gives CSVRRTGLSYGYTF.

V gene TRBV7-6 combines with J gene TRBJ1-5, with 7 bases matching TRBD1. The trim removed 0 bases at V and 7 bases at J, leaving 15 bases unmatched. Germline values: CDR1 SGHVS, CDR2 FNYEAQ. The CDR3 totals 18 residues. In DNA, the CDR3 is TGTGCCAGCAGCTTAGCGATGAAGGCAGGGGGTGGACACCAGCCCCAGCATTTT. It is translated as CASSLAMKAGGGHQPQHF.